Here is one T cell receptor beta chain with its context. Antigen specificity is unknown. Per germline, CDR1 SEHNR and CDR2 FQNEAQ (reference sequence). The V segment lost 3 bases and the J segment 5 bases; nucleotides outside the gene matches: 3. The CDR3 totals 15 residues. These data come from a study of cytomegalovirus exposure and HLA in healthy donors. General study findings and limits: A later analysis reportedly found that, within productive TCRs, an Asian-associated ancestry cluster had fewer N-insertions than the mean observed across the roughly 700 donors. Researchers counted around 180 TCR beta chains as cytomegalovirus-associated.

In the PCR, 60 Vbeta and 13 Jbeta primers were used. Clones were sequenced by immunoSEQ multiplex PCR, and TCRdb holds only the in-frame ones, with some missing. The sample includes 130,000 to 150,000 clones, approximately 80% of them seen just once. All the people who gave samples were healthy bone marrow donors. The sequence was obtained from a man aged 35 to 55 in good health and CMV-seropositive. This sequence joins TRBV7-9 and TRBJ2-5, with TRBD2 matching over 13 bases. The sequenced sample was PBMCs. CDR3 DNA: TGTGCCAGCAGCTTGACGACTAGCGGGGGGGAGACCCAGTACTTC. Encoded protein: CASSLTTSGGETQYF.